What follows are 9 T cell receptor beta chains derived from one specimen sequenced in a study of shared clonotypes between healthy human individuals. Here immunoSEQ multiplex PCR was the method, and the copy in TCRdb shows in-frame clones only, minus some. Of about 2.5 million clones in the sample, about 90% were seen once. The sequenced sample consisted of naive CD4+ T cells from PBMCs. Sample subset: CD45RA+ positively selected. The origin of the receptors is a man younger than 35 in good health. Some clones in this sample may be carry-over from other donors' samples.

The CDR3 is CASSPRDATDTQYF. CDR3 sequence (DNA): TGTGCCAGCAGTCCCCGAGATGCGACAGATACGCAGTATTTT. The chain has TRBV28 and TRBJ2-3, with unresolved D. The V gene's germline CDR1 is MDHEN and CDR2 SYDVKM. This CDR3 is 14 amino acids long. Between the trimmed V and J ends, which lost 5 bases and 3 bases, there was a span of 12 bases.

This clone was found once. The chain uses TRBV6-1 and TRBJ2-1, with 11 bases identical to TRBD1. The CDR3 runs to 15 residues. V was clipped by 2 bases and J by 12 bases; unmatched bases: 9. The germline CDR1 and CDR2 sequences are MNHNS and SASEGT. This chain's CDR3 is CASSERTGGSRVQFF. CDR3 sequence (DNA): TGTGCCAGCAGTGAAAGGACAGGGGGCAGCAGGGTGCAGTTCTTC.

This sequence joins TRBV11-2 and TRBJ1-2; TRBD1 matches 8 bases. The V gene end was trimmed by 5 bases and the J gene end by 7 bases; junction bases not matched to a gene: 9. Germline V CDR1 and CDR2: SGHAT, FQNNGV. This CDR3 region has 14 residues. DNA of the CDR3: TGTGCCAGCAGCACCCTACAGGGGGACGGTGGCTACACCTTC. Translating it yields CASSTLQGDGGYTF.

This clone was picked up one time. The J gene is TRBJ2-7, the V gene TRBV5-1, with TRBD2 matching over 11 bases. The CDR3 has 15 residues. The V and J ends lost 4 bases and 4 bases, in that order; junction bases with no gene match: 7. Germline V gives CDR1 SGHRS, CDR2 YFSETQ. The CDR3, as DNA: TGCGCCAGCAGCCCTCGCGGGACTAGCGGTTACGAGCAGTACTTC. Amino acid sequence: CASSPRGTSGYEQYF.

V usage is TRBV2 and J usage is TRBJ1-1; no definite D call. This CDR3 has 13 residues. The germline gives CDR1 SNHLY, CDR2 FYNNEI. V was shortened by 4 bases and J by 1 base, with 7 bases between the two germline ends. For the CDR3, the DNA is TGTGCCAGCAGTGGGGCCTGGAACACTGAAGCTTTCTTT. It codes for CASSGAWNTEAFF. The full variable domain, completed using reference TRBV2 and TRBJ1-1, is EPEVTQTPSHQVTQMGQEVILRCVPISNHLYFYWYRQILGQKVEFLVSFYNNEISEKSEIFDDQFSVERPDGSNFTLKIRSTKLEDSAMYFCASSGAWNTEAFFGQGTRLTVV.

CDR3 bases: TGCAGTGCTGGATACAGGGATGGCTACACCTTC. Translating gives CSAGYRDGYTF. V usage is TRBV20-1 and J usage is TRBJ1-2; D perhaps matches TRBD1 (6 bases). From germline, CDR1 is DFQATT and CDR2 SNEGSKA (reference sequence). The CDR3 contains 11 residues. V lost 5 bases, J lost 6 bases, and 10 bases lay in between.

This rearrangement joins TRBV11-2 to TRBJ1-5, with 8 bases lining up with TRBD1. Per the germline V gene, CDR1 is SGHAT and CDR2 is FQNNGV. CDR3 size: 15 residues. V trimming: 6 bases; J trimming: 5 bases; junction bases outside the gene matches: 9. The CDR3 protein is CASSSGGAPHQPQHF. Here the CDR3 DNA reads TGTGCCAGCAGTTCAGGGGGCGCCCCCCATCAGCCCCAGCATTTT.

The chain is built from TRBV15 and TRBJ2-1, with D perhaps matching TRBD1 (5 bases). Germline V CDR1 and CDR2: LNHNV, YYDKDF (reference sequence). V was shortened by 3 bases and J by 8 bases, with 14 bases between the two germline ends. The CDR3 sequence is 14 residues long. The CDR3 protein is CATSSGRVVDEQFF. CDR3 in DNA: TGTGCCACCAGCAGTGGCAGGGTGGTTGATGAGCAGTTCTTC.

V and J are TRBV6-6 and TRBJ2-1, with D tentatively TRBD2 (5 bases). Germline CDR1 MNHNY, CDR2 SVGAGI (reference sequence). Between the trimmed V and J ends, which lost 6 bases and 8 bases, there was a span of 11 bases. CDR3 length: 12 residues. CDR3 protein: CASRPAGDEQFF. The CDR3, as DNA: TGTGCCAGCAGGCCGGCCGGGGATGAGCAGTTCTTC.